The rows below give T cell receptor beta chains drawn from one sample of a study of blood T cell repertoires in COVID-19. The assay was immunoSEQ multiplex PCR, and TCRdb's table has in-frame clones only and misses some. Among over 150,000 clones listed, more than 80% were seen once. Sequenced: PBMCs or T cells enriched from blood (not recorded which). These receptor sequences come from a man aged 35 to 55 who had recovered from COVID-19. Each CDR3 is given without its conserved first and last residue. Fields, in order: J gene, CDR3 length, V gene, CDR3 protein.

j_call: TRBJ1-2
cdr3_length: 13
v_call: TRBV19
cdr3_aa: ASSPLDRGNYGYT

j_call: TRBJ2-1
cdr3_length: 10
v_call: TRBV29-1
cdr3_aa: SVLRGPNEQF

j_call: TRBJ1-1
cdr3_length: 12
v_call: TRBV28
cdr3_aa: ASESQGRVTEAF

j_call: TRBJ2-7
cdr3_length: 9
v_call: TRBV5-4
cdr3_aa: ASSQSGEQY

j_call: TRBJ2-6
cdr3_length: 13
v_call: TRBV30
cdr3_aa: AWTSLQAGANVLT

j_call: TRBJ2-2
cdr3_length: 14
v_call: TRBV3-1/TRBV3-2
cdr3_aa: ASSQDQGGNTGELF

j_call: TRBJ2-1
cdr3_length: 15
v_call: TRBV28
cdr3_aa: ASSPEGLGGRRKEQF

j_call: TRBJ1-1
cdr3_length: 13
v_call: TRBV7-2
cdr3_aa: ASSLFASSNTEAF

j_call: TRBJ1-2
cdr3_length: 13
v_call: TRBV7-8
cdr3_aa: ASSLRLDRVNGYT

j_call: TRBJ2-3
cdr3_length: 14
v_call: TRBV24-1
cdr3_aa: ATSDRESAGTDTQY

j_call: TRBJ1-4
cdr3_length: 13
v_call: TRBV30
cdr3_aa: AWSVDGFMYEKLF

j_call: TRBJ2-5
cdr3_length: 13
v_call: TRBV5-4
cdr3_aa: ASSLVGLAGETQY

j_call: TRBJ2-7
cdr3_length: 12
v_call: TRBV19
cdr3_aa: ASSLQGSTYEQY

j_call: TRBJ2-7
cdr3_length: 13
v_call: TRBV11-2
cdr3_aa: ASSAGARQGYEQY

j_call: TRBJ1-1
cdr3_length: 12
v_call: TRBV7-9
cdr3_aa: ASSLGSAGTEAF

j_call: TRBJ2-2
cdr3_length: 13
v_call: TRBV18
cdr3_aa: ASSPGPTGTGELF

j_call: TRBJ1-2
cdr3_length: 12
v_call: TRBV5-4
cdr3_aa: ASSFPEAYYGYT

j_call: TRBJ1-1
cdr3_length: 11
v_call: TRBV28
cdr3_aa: ASSTTQGPEAF

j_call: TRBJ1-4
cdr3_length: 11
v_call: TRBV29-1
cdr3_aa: SAGPRRNEKLF

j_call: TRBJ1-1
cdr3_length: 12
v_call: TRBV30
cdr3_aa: AWTQDRGNTEAF